Sequencing of this T cell receptor (beta chain) was carried out in a study of response to subunit inactivated influenza vaccine. From the RT-PCR reads, TCRdb called clonotypes with MiXCR, one entry per CDR3 protein. The sample consists of about 180,000 distinct CDR3 sequences, approximately 8.7% of them appearing once. The germline V gene has CDR1 SGHAT and CDR2 FQNNGV. The CDR3 contains 17 residues. Trimming took 5 bases from V and 4 from J; bases not matched to a gene: 14. The chain links TRBV11-2 to TRBJ2-5; 9 bases align to TRBD1. The specimen comprised non-naive T cells sorted from PBMCs, sampled on the day of vaccination. The TCR sequence derives from a man aged 50-59 years who received an inactivated influenza vaccine. DNA of the CDR3: TGTGCCAGCAGCCCGGGGACAGGGTTGGTTTCAGGAGAGACCCAGTACTTC. It encodes CASSPGTGLVSGETQYF.